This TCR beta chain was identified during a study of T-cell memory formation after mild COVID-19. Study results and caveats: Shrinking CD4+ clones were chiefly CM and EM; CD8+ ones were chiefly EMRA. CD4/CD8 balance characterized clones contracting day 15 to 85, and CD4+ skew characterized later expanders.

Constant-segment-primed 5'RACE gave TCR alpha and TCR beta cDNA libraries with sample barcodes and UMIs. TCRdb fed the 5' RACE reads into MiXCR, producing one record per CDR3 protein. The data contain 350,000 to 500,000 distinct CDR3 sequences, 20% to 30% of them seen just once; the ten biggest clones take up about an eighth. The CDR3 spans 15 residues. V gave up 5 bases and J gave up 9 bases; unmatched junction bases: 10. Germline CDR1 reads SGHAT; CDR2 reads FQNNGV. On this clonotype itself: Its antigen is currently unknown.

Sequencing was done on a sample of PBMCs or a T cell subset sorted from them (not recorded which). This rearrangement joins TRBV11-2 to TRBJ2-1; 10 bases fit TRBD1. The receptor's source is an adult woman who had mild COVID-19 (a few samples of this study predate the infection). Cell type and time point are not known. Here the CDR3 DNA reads TGTGCCAGCAGCGACCGGGACAGGGGTTTCGGTGAGCAGTTCTTC. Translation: CASSDRDRGFGEQFF. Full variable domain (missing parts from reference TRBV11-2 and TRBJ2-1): EAGVAQSPRYKIIEKRQSVAFWCNPISGHATLYWYQQILGQGPKLLIQFQNNGVVDDSQLPKDRFSAERLKGVDSTLKIQPAKLEDSAVYLCASSDRDRGFGEQFFGPGTRLTVL.